One sample yielded the 26 T cell receptor beta chains listed below, sequenced in a study of T cell responses to AZD1222 COVID-19 vaccine. TCRdb's table, derived via immunoSEQ multiplex PCR, lists solely in-frame clones and lacks some. The table lists 140,000 to 150,000 clones, 93% of them singletons. This specimen consisted of peripheral blood, obtained on day 0 of AZD1222 vaccination. The receptors stem from an adult in good health.

The chain uses TRBV6-6 and TRBJ2-7, with D tentatively TRBD2 (5 bases). This CDR3 comprises 14 residues. CDR1 and CDR2 from the germline V gene are MNHNY and SVGAGI (reference sequence). V lost 5 bases, J lost 2 bases, and 13 bases lay in between. The CDR3 DNA is TGTGCCAGCAGTCGATCGGACGGGGCCTACGAGCAGTACTTC. Its translation is CASSRSDGAYEQYF.

This chain connects TRBV5-4 to TRBJ1-5; 8 positions agree with TRBD1. Germline CDR1 is SGHNT and CDR2 is YYREEE (reference sequence). With V trimmed by 3 bases and J by 7 bases, 6 bases remained unmatched. The CDR3 contains 14 residues. CDR3 in DNA: TGTGCCAGCAGCTCCGACAGGGGTGGCCAGCCCCAGCATTTT. Amino acid sequence: CASSSDRGGQPQHF.

This clone has more than one count but fewer than ten. V is TRBV9 and J is TRBJ2-7; maybe TRBD2 (5 bases). This CDR3 region has 14 residues. Trimming removed 0 bases from V and 3 bases from J, with 10 bases in between. Germline values: CDR1 SGDLS, CDR2 YYNGEE. CDR3 residues: CASSVGSGGYEQYF. As DNA, the CDR3 is TGTGCCAGCAGCGTAGGGTCAGGAGGCTACGAGCAGTACTTC.

This clone has a handful of counts. V usage is TRBV3-1 (or the pseudogene TRBV3-2) and J usage is TRBJ1-1, with TRBD1 as a possible D gene (5 bases). The CDR3 covers 14 residues. The germline V and J ends were trimmed by 1 base and 5 bases, with 11 bases remaining between them. Germline assignment: CDR1 LGHDT and CDR2 YNNKEL (reference sequence). The CDR3 spells CASSQVSEGTEAFF. The CDR3 DNA sequence: TGTGCCAGCAGCCAAGTGTCTGAGGGGACTGAAGCTTTCTTT.

The CDR3 coding sequence is TGTGCCAGCAGCTTCGGAAGGGGGCCTGGAAACACCATATATTTT. Its translation: CASSFGRGPGNTIYF. This chain joins TRBV7-9 and TRBJ1-3; 7 nucleotides agree with TRBD1. Germline V gives CDR1 SEHNR, CDR2 FQNEAQ (reference sequence). The CDR3 contains 15 residues. The J segment lost 2 bases and the V segment lost 3 bases, leaving 4 bases of the junction unmatched. The full variable domain, rest sourced from reference TRBV7-9 and TRBJ1-3, is DTGVSQNPRHKITKRGQNVTFRCDPISEHNRLYWYRQTLGQGPEFLTYFQNEAQLEKSRLLSDRFSAERPKGSFSTLEIQRTEQGDSAMYLCASSFGRGPGNTIYFGEGSWLTVV.

V and J are TRBV6-5 and TRBJ2-3; D is unclear. The V end lost 2 bases, the J end lost 2 bases, and 8 bases lay between the germline ends. The CDR3 is 14 amino acids. From germline, CDR1 is MNHEY and CDR2 SVGAGI. CDR3: CASSYGPYTDTQYF. The CDR3, as DNA: TGTGCCAGCAGTTACGGGCCCTACACAGATACGCAGTATTTT.

The chain links TRBV10-1 to TRBJ2-5; TRBD1 might be the D (6 bases). Trimming shortened V by 3 bases and J by 4 bases, and 12 bases separated the two germline ends. Germline CDR1 reads WNHNN; CDR2 reads SYGVQD (reference sequence). This CDR3 is 14 amino acids long. The CDR3 bases are TGCGCCAGCAGTGATACAGGGAGCGGAGAGACCCAGTACTTC. This translates into CASSDTGSGETQYF.

The chain is built from TRBV19 and TRBJ2-3; D unresolved. The length of the CDR3 is 14 residues. The V gene's germline CDR1 is LNHDA and CDR2 SQIVND (reference sequence). V shed 6 bases and J shed 3 bases, with 13 bases lying between them. The CDR3 here is CASRKRERTDTQYF. Written as DNA, the CDR3 is TGTGCCAGTAGAAAAAGGGAAAGGACAGATACGCAGTATTTT.

V and J are TRBV29-1 and TRBJ2-4, with D perhaps matching TRBD1 (6 bases). CDR1 is SQVTM, CDR2 ANQGSEA, per germline. This CDR3 is 16 amino acids long. V was clipped by 4 bases and J by 1 base, with 17 bases between them. CDR3 nucleotides: TGCAGCGTTGTCATGGGGGCCGCCGGTGCCAAAAACATTCAGTACTTC. Its translation is CSVVMGAAGAKNIQYF.

The chain links TRBV3-1 (or the pseudogene TRBV3-2) to TRBJ2-1; D gene uncertain. The CDR3 is 13 amino acids. V lost 0 bases and J lost 4, with 4 bases in between. The germline gives CDR1 LGHDT, CDR2 YNNKEL (reference sequence). CDR3 sequence: CASSQDLYNEQFF. In DNA form, the CDR3 reads TGTGCCAGCAGCCAAGATCTTTACAATGAGCAGTTCTTC.

Notes on this clone: Other DNA sequences in this specimen translate into the identical CDR3. The chain is built from TRBV28 and TRBJ1-2, with 8 bases identical to TRBD1. The CDR3 loop spans 14 amino acids. Germline V gene sequence: CDR1 MDHEN, CDR2 SYDVKM. V was clipped by 5 bases and J by 4 bases; unmatched bases: 6. The CDR3 bases are TGTGCCAGCAGTCTTACAGGGGGAGGCTATGGCTACACCTTC. Residues: CASSLTGGGYGYTF.

The V and J genes are TRBV7-9 and TRBJ2-7; D remains unclear. The CDR3 runs 13 residues. Trimming left V 2 bases short and J 3 bases short, with 8 bases between. The germline V gene encodes CDR1 SEHNR and CDR2 FQNEAQ (reference sequence). The CDR3 DNA follows: TGTGCCAGCAGCTTAAGTGAACGCTACGAGCAGTACTTC. This gives the protein CASSLSERYEQYF.

The V call is TRBV6-1, the J call TRBJ1-3; TRBD1 is a possible D gene (5 bases). Looked up from germline, CDR1 is MNHNS and CDR2 is SASEGT. The ends were cut back, 1 base at V and 7 bases at J, with 11 bases in the middle. The CDR3 runs to 14 residues. The CDR3 bases are TGTGCCAGCAGTGAAGGGGGCGCAGGTAACACCATATATTTT. It encodes CASSEGGAGNTIYF.

The chain is built from TRBV18 and TRBJ1-2; maybe TRBD1 (5 bases). The V and J ends lost 1 base and 8 bases respectively, with 11 bases between them. The length of the CDR3 is 13 residues. From germline, CDR1 is KGHSH and CDR2 LQKENI. CDR3 sequence: CASSPQGRRGYTF. Here the CDR3 DNA reads TGTGCCAGCTCACCACAGGGGAGGCGAGGCTACACCTTC.

V gene TRBV7-9 combines with J gene TRBJ1-3; D is unclear. Germline V gene data show CDR1 as SEHNR and CDR2 as FQNEAQ (reference sequence). The CDR3 sequence is 16 residues long. V lost 0 bases, J lost 2 bases, and 11 bases lay in between. CDR3 sequence: CASSLASPGTGNTIYF. CDR3 DNA sequence: TGTGCCAGCAGCTTAGCCTCTCCCGGGACTGGAAACACCATATATTTT.

This clone was observed once. The rearrangement uses TRBV15 and TRBJ2-3; possibly TRBD2 for D (5 bases). V lost 0 bases, J lost 6 bases, and 13 bases lay in between. The germline V gene has CDR1 LNHNV and CDR2 YYDKDF (reference sequence). The CDR3 runs 15 residues. This CDR3 reads CATSRDRWESDTQYF. The CDR3 region has the DNA TGTGCCACCAGCAGAGATAGGTGGGAGAGTGATACGCAGTATTTT. Drawing the rest from reference TRBV15 and TRBJ2-3, the complete variable domain is DAMVIQNPRYQVTQFGKPVTLSCSQTLNHNVMYWYQQKSSQAPKLLFHYYDKDFNNEADTPDNFQSRRPNTSFCFLDIRSPGLGDTAMYLCATSRDRWESDTQYFGPGTRLTVL.

J is TRBJ1-1 and V is TRBV19, with 7 bases aligning to TRBD1. Germline V gene lookup returns CDR1 LNHDA and CDR2 SQIVND (reference sequence). CDR3 length equals 14 residues. Trimming cost V 3 bases and J 5 bases; bases outside gene matches: 6. CDR3 protein: CASSIRQGETEAFF. CDR3 nucleotide sequence: TGTGCCAGTAGTATTCGACAGGGTGAAACTGAAGCTTTCTTT.

The V and J genes are TRBV24-1 and TRBJ2-3; 11 nucleotides align to TRBD1. The V segment lost 2 bases and the J segment 4 bases; nucleotides outside the gene matches: 7. This CDR3 has 17 residues. Germline V gene lookup returns CDR1 KGHDR and CDR2 SFDVKD. Written as DNA, the CDR3 is TGTGCCACCAGTGATTCCCGGACGGGACAGGGGGCAGATACGCAGTATTTT. Translated, it gives CATSDSRTGQGADTQYF.

The chain uses TRBV18 and TRBJ2-3; 7 nucleotides align to TRBD2. Looked up from germline, CDR1 is KGHSH and CDR2 is LQKENI. Trimming cost V 4 bases and J 6 bases; bases outside gene matches: 13. There are 16 residues in the CDR3. CDR3: CASSRSGTTLGDTQYF. Here the CDR3 DNA reads TGTGCCAGCTCACGCAGCGGGACCACCTTGGGGGATACGCAGTATTTT.

The chain uses TRBV9 and TRBJ1-2, with 7 bases fitting TRBD1. The germline V gene encodes CDR1 SGDLS and CDR2 YYNGEE. CDR3 length equals 13 residues. V lost 2 bases and J lost 7; bases outside the gene matches: 5. The CDR3 reads CASSVLTGTGYTF. The CDR3 DNA reads as TGTGCCAGCAGCGTCCTGACAGGGACTGGCTACACCTTC.

The rearrangement uses TRBV15 and TRBJ2-7, with TRBD2 matching over 8 bases. The CDR3 has 14 amino acids. J gave up 5 bases and V 1 base, and 4 bases lay outside the gene matches. Looked up from germline, CDR1 is LNHNV and CDR2 is YYDKDF (reference sequence). This CDR3 is CATSRVSGGNEQYF. The CDR3 coding sequence is TGTGCCACCAGCAGAGTTTCGGGAGGGAACGAGCAGTACTTC.

The chain links TRBV13 to TRBJ1-2; D unclear. Per the germline V gene, CDR1 is PRHDT and CDR2 is FYEKMQ (reference sequence). This CDR3 spans 12 amino acids. Deletions cut 5 bases from V and 2 bases from J, with 6 bases between. The CDR3 nucleotides are TGTGCCAGCAGCCCAACAAACTATGGCTACACCTTC. It is translated as CASSPTNYGYTF.

J is TRBJ2-1 and V is TRBV9; TRBD2 is a possible D gene (5 bases). Per the germline V gene, CDR1 is SGDLS and CDR2 is YYNGEE. There are 17 residues in the CDR3. V was trimmed by 4 bases and J by 9 bases, leaving 26 bases between them. CDR3 sequence: CASSSPNPDLLGGEQFF. The CDR3 nucleotides read TGTGCCAGCAGCTCCCCAAACCCGGACCTTTTAGGAGGTGAGCAGTTCTTC.

The rearrangement uses TRBV9 and TRBJ2-3; no firm D call. CDR1 and CDR2 (germline): SGDLS, YYNGEE. The CDR3 covers 15 residues. Trimming took 4 bases from V and 0 from J, leaving 12 bases between them. The CDR3 coding sequence is TGTGCCAGCAGCCCCTTCGCGGAAAGCACAGATACGCAGTATTTT. This gives the protein CASSPFAESTDTQYF. The whole variable domain, filled in from reference TRBV9 and TRBJ2-3, reads DSGVTQTPKHLITATGQRVTLRCSPRSGDLSVYWYQQSLDQGLQFLIQYYNGEERAKGNILERFSAQQFPDLHSELNLSSLELGDSALYFCASSPFAESTDTQYFGPGTRLTVL.

The gene calls are TRBV28 and TRBJ1-2; D uncertain. The CDR3 has 19 amino acids. CDR1 and CDR2 (germline): MDHEN, SYDVKM. The V end lost 4 bases, the J end lost 0 bases, and 24 bases lay between the germline ends. In DNA, the CDR3 is TGTGCCAGCAGTTCCAACCGAGACACAGCGATCCAAACTAACTATGGCTACACCTTC. Translating it yields CASSSNRDTAIQTNYGYTF.

The rearrangement uses TRBV11-3 and TRBJ2-7, with D perhaps TRBD2 (5 bases). The germline gives CDR1 SGHNT, CDR2 YENEEA. V was cut by 5 bases and J by 7 bases, with 15 bases left in between. This CDR3 spans 13 amino acids. The CDR3 sequence: CASSPRGLGEQYF. CDR3 bases: TGTGCCAGCAGCCCCCGGGGTTTGGGAGAGCAGTACTTC.